The text below deals with one TCR beta chain. This specimen belongs to a study of blood T cell repertoires in COVID-19. Assay: immunoSEQ multiplex PCR; the TCRdb copy retains only in-frame clones and omits some. The sample has some 150,000 clones, approximately 83% seen once. Germline V gene sequence: CDR1 KGHSH, CDR2 LQKENI. This CDR3 is built from 14 residues. Deletions cut 6 bases from V and 11 bases from J, with 17 bases between. This TCR came from a human donor in a cohort sampled during active COVID-19. The chain employs TRBV18 and TRBJ1-6; the D is unclear. The sample consisted of peripheral blood. CDR3 DNA sequence: TGTGCCAGCTCCCCATACGCGGAGAAGGCACCCCTCCACTTT. Its translation is CASSPYAEKAPLHF.